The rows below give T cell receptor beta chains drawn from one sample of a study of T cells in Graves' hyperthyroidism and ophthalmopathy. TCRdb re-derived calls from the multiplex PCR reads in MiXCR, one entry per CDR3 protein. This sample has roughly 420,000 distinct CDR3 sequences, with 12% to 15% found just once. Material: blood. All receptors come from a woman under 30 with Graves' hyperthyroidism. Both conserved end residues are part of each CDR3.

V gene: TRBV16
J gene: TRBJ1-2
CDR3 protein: CASSQSSYYGYTF

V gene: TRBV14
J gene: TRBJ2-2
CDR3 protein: CASSPIRGAGVVGELFF

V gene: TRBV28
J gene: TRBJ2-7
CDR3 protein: CASSFRRDSYEQYF

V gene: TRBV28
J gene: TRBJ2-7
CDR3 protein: CASSPLTSGRTYEQYF

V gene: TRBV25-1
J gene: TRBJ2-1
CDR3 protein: CASSRLAGAGNEQFF

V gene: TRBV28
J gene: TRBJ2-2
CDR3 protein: CASSPPGGQGGFAGELFF

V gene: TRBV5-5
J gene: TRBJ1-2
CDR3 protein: CASSLGQAPNYGYTF

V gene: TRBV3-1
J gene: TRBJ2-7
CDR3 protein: CASSHLSEQYF

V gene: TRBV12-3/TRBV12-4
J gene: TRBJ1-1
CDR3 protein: CASSLLGRVNTEAFF

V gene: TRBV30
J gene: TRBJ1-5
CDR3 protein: CAWSQGIHQPQHF

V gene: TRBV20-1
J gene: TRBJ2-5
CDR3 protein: CSAGSGFDGETQYF

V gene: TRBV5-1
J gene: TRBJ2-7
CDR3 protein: CTSSQGARASSYEQYF

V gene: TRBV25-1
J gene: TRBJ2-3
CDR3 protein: CASSVPGGSTQYF

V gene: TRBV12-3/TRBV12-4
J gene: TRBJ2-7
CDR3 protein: CASSVTSGRIYEQYF

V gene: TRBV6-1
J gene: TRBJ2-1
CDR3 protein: CASSKTGLAGDPHNEQFF

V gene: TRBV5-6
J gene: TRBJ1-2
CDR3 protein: CASSNIGQFGGYTF

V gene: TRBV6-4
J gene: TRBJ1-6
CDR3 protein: CASSGDRVSPLHF

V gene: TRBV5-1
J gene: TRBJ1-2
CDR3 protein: CASSLEKGAYYGYTF

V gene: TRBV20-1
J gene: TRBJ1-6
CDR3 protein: CSARKGVGSYNSPLHF

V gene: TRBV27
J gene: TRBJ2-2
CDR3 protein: CASSFQKREVGGELFF

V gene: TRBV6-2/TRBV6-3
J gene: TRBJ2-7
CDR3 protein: CASSQGLAGYYEQYF

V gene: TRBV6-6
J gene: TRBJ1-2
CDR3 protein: CASSYSRGGTYGYTF

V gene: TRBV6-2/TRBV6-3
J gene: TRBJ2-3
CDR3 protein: CASSQTSGRATDTQYF

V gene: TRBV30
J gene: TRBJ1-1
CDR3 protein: CAWKSGTREAFF

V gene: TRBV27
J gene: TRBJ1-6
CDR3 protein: CASSPGMGSPLHF

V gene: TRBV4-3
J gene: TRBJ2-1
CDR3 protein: CASSQEVAGGRNEQFF

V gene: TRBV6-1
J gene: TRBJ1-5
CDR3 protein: CASSETGGRQPQHF

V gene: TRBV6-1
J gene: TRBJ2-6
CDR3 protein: CASSRTSAFNSGANVLTF

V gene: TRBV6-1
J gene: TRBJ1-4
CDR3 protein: CASRSPWGPATNEKLFF

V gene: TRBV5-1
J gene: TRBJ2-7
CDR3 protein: CATSPGTNSYEQYF

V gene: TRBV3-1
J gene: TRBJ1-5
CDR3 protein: CASSQDYNQPQHF

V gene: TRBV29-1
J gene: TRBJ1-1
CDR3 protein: CSVEDRNTEASF

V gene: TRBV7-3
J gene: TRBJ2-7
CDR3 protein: CASSILAGDSYEQYF

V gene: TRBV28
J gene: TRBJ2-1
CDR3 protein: CASSPPTAYNEQFF

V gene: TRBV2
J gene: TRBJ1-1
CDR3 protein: CASSDGTWNTEAFF

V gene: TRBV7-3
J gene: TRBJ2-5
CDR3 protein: CASSLSQAQETQYF

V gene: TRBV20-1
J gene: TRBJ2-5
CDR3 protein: CSASGGEETQYF

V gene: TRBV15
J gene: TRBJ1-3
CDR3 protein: CATSRSVGIGQFSGNTIYF

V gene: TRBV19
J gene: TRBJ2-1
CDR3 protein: CASSIDRGTDEQFF

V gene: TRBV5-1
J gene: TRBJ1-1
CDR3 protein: CASSLGFRTEAFF

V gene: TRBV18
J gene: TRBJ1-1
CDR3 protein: CASSPISEVNTEAFF

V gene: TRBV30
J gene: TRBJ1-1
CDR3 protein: CAWSNGPGTEAFF

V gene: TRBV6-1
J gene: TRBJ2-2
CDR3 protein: CASSESRARNTGELFF

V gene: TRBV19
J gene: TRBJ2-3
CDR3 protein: CASSTRARLAGGADTQYF

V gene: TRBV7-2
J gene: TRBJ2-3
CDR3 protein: CASSLLAVAFTDTQYF

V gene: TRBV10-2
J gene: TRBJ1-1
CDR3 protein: CASSTGPMNTEAFF

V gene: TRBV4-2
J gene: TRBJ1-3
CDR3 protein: CASSQGQGAGGNTIYF

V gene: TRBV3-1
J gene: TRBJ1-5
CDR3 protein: CASSQDRDQPRHF

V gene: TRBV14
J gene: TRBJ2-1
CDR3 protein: CASSLNSIGLDWRYEQSF

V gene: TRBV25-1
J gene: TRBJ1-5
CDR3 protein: CASSETGFYQPQHF

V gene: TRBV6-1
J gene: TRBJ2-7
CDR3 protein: CASSLRKTGSYEQYF

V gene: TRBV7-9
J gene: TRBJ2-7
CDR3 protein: CASSLALGDEQYF

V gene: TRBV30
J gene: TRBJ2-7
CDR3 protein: CAWSRGASYEQYF

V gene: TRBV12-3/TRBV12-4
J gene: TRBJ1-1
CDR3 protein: CASSRRDSEAFF

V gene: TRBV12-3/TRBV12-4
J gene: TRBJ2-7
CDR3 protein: CASSQADSSYEQYF

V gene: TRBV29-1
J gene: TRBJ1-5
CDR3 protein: CSVALGGGSDQPQHF

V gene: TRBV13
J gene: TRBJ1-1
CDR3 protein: CASSLGPANTEAFF

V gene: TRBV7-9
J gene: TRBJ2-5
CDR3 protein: CASSLVPDQETQYF

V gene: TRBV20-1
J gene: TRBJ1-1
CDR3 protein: CSASNREDAEAFF

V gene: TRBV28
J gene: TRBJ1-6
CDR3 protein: CASRGQPNSPLHF